A selection of T cell receptor beta chains follows, all from one sample in a study of cytomegalovirus exposure and HLA in healthy donors. Data came from immunoSEQ multiplex PCR; TCRdb stores just in-frame clones and leaves some out. The sample has 100,000 to 150,000 clones. The specimen was PBMCs. The receptors here all came from a woman aged 35 to 49 in good health and CMV-seropositive. Each CDR3 is given with its conserved first and last residue. D genes are given only for firm matches.

len,j_gene,d_gene,v_gene,CDR3nt,CDR3aa
15,TRBJ2-1,TRBD2,TRBV4-1,TGCGCCAGCACCAGGACTAGCAGCACCTACAATGAGCAGTTCTTC,CASTRTSSTYNEQFF
17,TRBJ1-4,-,TRBV7-9,TGTGCCAGCAGCGAGTGGGGGCGGGTGACAGCGAATGAAAAACTGTTTTTT,CASSEWGRVTANEKLFF
16,TRBJ2-3,TRBD2,TRBV28,TGTGCCAGCAGTTTCCAACTAGCGGGAGCGATAGATACGCAGTATTTT,CASSFQLAGAIDTQYF
16,TRBJ1-5,-,TRBV19,TGTGCCAGTAGTATAGATCAACGACAGAAAAATCAGCCCCAGCATTTT,CASSIDQRQKNQPQHF
16,TRBJ2-3,TRBD2,TRBV6-6,TGTGCCAGCAGTAAACGACTAGCGGAGTTCACAGATACGCAGTATTTT,CASSKRLAEFTDTQYF
14,TRBJ2-3,TRBD2,TRBV9,TGTGCCAGCGGTGGGGGAGGGGTCCCAGATACGCAGTATTTT,CASGGGGVPDTQYF
14,TRBJ1-5,TRBD1,TRBV27,TGTGCCAGCGGGGAGACAGGGAGCAATCAGCCCCAGCATTTT,CASGETGSNQPQHF
15,TRBJ2-3,-,TRBV28,TGTGCCAGCAGTTTGGTGGGAGTCCGCACAGATACGCAGTATTTT,CASSLVGVRTDTQYF
13,TRBJ2-7,-,TRBV28,TGTGCCAGCAGCACCCAGGGATTCTACGAGCAGTACTTC,CASSTQGFYEQYF
18,TRBJ2-1,TRBD2,TRBV18,TGTGCCAGCTCACCCACCCCGGGAGGGGGAACTACCTACAATGAGCAGTTCTTC,CASSPTPGGGTTYNEQFF
15,TRBJ2-7,TRBD2,TRBV4-3,TGCGCCAGCAGCCAAGATCCTAGCGGGACCTACGAGCAGTACTTC,CASSQDPSGTYEQYF
19,TRBJ2-3,TRBD2,TRBV28,TGTGCCAGCAGTCGGACTAGCGGGAGGGCCGAATTAATCACAGATACGCAGTATTTT,CASSRTSGRAELITDTQYF
14,TRBJ1-1,TRBD1,TRBV10-1,TGCGCCAGCAGTGAGACCAGGGGGCACACTGAAGCTTTCTTT,CASSETRGHTEAFF
16,TRBJ2-2,-,TRBV9,TGTGCCAGCAGCGTAGATGGCAGTACGAACACCGGGGAGCTGTTTTTT,CASSVDGSTNTGELFF
12,TRBJ2-7,-,TRBV14,TGTGCCAGCAGCCAGGCATCGGGTGAGCAGTACTTC,CASSQASGEQYF
19,TRBJ2-1,TRBD2,TRBV7-6,TGTGCCAGCAGCTTTTTCCCTCCGGGACTAGCGGGAGGTTCAAATGAGCAGTTCTTC,CASSFFPPGLAGGSNEQFF